What follows is one T cell receptor beta chain and its context. The antigen is not known. In total, each donor contributed a single heparinised blood draw that averaged approximately 120 mL. Of the isolated RNA, all was reverse transcribed, and so the sequenced material was expressed TCRB transcripts. Produced via immunoSEQ multiplex PCR; TCRdb's table is partial and in-frame only. This sample has a few hundred thousand clones; about 14% occur once, and the top ten carry 0.015% to 0.02%. V was trimmed by 5 bases and J by 4 bases, leaving 14 bases between them. Germline V gene data show CDR1 as MNHEY and CDR2 as SVGAGI. The CDR3 has 15 residues. The data derive from a study of beta chain features in type 1 diabetes. Study at large: Examination spanned approximately 110 million sorted cells from all samples.

General study findings and limits: TCRB CDR3 length was moderately but significantly reduced in all four CD4+ subsets of Type 1 diabetes patients.

The sample was naive CD4+ T cells from blood. The J gene is TRBJ2-2, the V gene TRBV6-5; D perhaps matches TRBD1 (5 bases). The source is a man aged 30 to 45 with type 1 diabetes. The CDR3 coding sequence is TGTGCCAGCAGTCCACCGCGCCAGGGCACCGGGGAGCTGTTTTTT. It codes for CASSPPRQGTGELFF.